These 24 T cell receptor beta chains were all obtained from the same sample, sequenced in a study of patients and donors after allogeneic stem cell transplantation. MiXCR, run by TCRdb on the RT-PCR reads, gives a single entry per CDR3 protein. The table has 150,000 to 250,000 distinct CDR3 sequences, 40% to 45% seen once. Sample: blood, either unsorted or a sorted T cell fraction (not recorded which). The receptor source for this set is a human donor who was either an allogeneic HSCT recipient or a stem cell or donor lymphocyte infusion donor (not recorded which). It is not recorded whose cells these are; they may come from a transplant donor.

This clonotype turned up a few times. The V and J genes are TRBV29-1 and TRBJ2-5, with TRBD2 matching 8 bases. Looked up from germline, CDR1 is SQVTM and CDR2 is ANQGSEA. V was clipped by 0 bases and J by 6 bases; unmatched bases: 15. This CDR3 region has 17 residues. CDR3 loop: CSVEDDWASSGSQTQYF. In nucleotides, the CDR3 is TGCAGCGTTGAAGATGATTGGGCGTCGAGCGGGAGTCAGACCCAGTACTTC.

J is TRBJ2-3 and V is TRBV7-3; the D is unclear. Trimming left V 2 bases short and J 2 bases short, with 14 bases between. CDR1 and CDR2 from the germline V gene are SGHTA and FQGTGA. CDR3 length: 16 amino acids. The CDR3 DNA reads TGTGCCAGCAGCTTAGGGTTTAAATCCGACACAGATACGCAGTATTTT. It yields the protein CASSLGFKSDTDTQYF. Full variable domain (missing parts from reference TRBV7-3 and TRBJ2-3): GAGVSQTPSNKVTEKGKYVELRCDPISGHTALYWYRQSLGQGPEFLIYFQGTGAADDSGLPNDRFFAVRPEGSVSTLKIQRTERGDSAVYLCASSLGFKSDTDTQYFGPGTRLTVL.

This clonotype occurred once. CDR3 coding DNA: TGTGCCAGCAGCCAAGATACAGGGGGCATTGGGAAACTGTTTTTT. Its protein product is CASSQDTGGIGKLFF. The chain combines TRBV4-2 with TRBJ1-4; 9 positions match TRBD1. Trimming removed 0 bases from V and 11 bases from J; junction bases left unmatched: 7. In germline, CDR1 is LGHNA, CDR2 YNFKEQ. This CDR3 region has 15 residues.

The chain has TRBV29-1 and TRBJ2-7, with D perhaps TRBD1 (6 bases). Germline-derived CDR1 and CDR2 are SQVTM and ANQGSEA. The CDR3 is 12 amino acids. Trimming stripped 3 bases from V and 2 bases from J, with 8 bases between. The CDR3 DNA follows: TGCAGCGTTGAGGGGGCCGCCTACGAGCAGTACTTC. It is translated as CSVEGAAYEQYF.

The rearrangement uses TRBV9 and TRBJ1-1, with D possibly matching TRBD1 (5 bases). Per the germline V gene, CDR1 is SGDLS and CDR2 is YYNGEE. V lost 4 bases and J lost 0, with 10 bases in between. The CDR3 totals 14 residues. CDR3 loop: CASSPWGLNTEAFF. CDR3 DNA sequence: TGTGCCAGCAGCCCCTGGGGCCTGAACACTGAAGCTTTCTTT.

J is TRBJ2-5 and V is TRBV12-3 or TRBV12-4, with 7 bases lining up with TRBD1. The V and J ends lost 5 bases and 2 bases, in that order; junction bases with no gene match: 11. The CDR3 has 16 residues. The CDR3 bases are TGTGCCAGCAGTCGATCGGGACAGAGGACTCAAGAGACCCAGTACTTC. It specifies CASSRSGQRTQETQYF.

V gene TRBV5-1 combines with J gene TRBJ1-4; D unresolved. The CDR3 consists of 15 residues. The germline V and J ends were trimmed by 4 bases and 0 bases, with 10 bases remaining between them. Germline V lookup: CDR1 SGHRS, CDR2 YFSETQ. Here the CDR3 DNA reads TGCGCCAGCAGCGACTCTTGGGCAACTAATGAAAAACTGTTTTTT. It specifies CASSDSWATNEKLFF.

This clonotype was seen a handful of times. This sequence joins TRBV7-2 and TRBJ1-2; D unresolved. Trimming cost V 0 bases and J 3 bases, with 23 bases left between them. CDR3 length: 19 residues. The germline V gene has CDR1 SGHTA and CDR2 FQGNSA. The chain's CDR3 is CASSLAFFLGGSGDYGYTF. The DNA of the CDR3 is TGTGCCAGCAGCTTAGCTTTTTTTTTGGGAGGGAGTGGGGACTATGGCTACACCTTC.

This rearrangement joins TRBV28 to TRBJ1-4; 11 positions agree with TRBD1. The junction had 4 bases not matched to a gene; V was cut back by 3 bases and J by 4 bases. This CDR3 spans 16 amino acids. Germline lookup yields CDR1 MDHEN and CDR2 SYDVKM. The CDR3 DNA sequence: TGTGCCAGCAGTTTCGGGACAGGGGGTCTTAATGAAAAACTGTTTTTT. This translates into CASSFGTGGLNEKLFF.

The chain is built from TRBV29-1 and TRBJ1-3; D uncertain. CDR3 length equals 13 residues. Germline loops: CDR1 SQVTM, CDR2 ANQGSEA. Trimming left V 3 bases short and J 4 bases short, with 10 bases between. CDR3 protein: CSVEGGEGNTIYF. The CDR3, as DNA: TGCAGCGTTGAGGGAGGAGAAGGAAACACCATATATTTT.

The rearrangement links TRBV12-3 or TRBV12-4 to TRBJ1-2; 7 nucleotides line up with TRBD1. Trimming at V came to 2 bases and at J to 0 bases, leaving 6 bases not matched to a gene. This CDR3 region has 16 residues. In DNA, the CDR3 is TGTGCCAGCAGTTTAAACAGGGGTCAAGCTAACTATGGCTACACCTTC. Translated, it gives CASSLNRGQANYGYTF.

CDR3: CASRTREGRYNEQFF. The CDR3 DNA sequence: TGTGCCAGCAGGACGCGGGAGGGCCGGTACAATGAGCAGTTCTTC. This chain uses TRBV12-3 or TRBV12-4 with TRBJ2-1; 9 positions agree with TRBD2. The CDR3 sequence is 15 residues long. V lost 6 bases and J lost 4; bases outside the gene matches: 7.

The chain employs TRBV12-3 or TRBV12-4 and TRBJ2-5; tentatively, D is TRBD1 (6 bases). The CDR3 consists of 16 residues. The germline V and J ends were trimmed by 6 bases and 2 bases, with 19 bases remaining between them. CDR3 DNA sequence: TGTGCCAGCAGGGGTGAAAGGGGGTTAGGGCAAGAGACCCAGTACTTC. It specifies CASRGERGLGQETQYF.

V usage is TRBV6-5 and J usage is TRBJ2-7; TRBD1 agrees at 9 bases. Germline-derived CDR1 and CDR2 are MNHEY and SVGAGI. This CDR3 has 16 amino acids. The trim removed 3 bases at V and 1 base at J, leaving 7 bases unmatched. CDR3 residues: CASSYSGTGHSYEQYF. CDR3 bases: TGTGCCAGCAGTTATTCGGGGACAGGGCATTCCTACGAGCAGTACTTC.

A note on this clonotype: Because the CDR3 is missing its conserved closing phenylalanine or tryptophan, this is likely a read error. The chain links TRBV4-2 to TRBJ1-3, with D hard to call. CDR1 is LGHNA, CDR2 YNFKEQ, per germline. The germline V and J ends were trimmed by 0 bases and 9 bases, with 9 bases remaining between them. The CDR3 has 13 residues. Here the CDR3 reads CASSQDPGATIYL. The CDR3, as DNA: TGTGCCAGCAGCCAAGATCCGGGAGCCACCATATATTTG.

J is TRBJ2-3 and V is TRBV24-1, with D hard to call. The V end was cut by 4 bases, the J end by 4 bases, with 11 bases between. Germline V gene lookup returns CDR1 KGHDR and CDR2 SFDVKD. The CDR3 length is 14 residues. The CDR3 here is CATSESRVADTQYF. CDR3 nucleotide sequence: TGTGCCACCAGTGAATCAAGGGTAGCAGATACGCAGTATTTT.

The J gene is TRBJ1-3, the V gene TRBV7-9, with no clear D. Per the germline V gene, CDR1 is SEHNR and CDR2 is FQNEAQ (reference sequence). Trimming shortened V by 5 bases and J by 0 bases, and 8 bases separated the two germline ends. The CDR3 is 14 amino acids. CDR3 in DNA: TGTGCCAGCAGCCTTAGCGACTCTGGAAACACCATATATTTT. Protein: CASSLSDSGNTIYF.

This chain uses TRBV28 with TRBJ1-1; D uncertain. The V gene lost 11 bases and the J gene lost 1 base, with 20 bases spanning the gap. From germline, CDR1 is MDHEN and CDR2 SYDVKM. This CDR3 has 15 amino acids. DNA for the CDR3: TGTGCCGCCCGCGGGCATAACCTAGGGAACACTGAAGCTTTCTTT. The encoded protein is CAARGHNLGNTEAFF.

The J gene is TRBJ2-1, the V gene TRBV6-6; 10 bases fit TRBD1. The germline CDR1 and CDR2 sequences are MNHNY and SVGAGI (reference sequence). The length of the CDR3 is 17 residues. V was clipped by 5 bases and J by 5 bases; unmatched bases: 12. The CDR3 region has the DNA TGTGCCAGCAGTGGAACCCCGGGACAGGGGACACACAATGAGCAGTTCTTC. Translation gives CASSGTPGQGTHNEQFF.

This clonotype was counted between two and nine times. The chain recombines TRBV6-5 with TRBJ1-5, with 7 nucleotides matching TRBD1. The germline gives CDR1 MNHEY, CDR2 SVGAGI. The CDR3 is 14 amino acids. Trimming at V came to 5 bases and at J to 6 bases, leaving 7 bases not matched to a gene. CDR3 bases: TGTGCCAGCAGTCGACAGGGTTGGGGTCAGCCCCAGCATTTT. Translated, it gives CASSRQGWGQPQHF.

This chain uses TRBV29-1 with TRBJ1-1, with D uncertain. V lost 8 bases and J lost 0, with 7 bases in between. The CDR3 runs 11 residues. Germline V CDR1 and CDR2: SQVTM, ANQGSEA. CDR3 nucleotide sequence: TGCAGCCTTGTCATGAACACTGAAGCTTTCTTT. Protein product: CSLVMNTEAFF.

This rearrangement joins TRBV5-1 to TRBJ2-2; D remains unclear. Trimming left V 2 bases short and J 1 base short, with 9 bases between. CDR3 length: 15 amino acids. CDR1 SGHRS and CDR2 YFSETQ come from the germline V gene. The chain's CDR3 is CASSLEMVNTGELFF. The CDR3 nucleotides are TGCGCCAGCAGCTTAGAGATGGTGAACACCGGGGAGCTGTTTTTT.

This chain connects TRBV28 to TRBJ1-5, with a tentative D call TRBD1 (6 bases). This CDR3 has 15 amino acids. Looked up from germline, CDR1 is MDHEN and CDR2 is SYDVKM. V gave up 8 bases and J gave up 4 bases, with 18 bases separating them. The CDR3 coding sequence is TGTGCCAGCCGACTTGCGAGGACAGTAAATCAGCCCCAGCATTTT. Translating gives CASRLARTVNQPQHF.

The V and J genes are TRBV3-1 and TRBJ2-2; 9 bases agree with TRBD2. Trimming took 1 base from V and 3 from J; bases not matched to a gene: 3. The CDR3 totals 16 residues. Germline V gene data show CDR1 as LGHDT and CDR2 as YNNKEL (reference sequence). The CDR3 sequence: CASSQVAGAHTGELFF. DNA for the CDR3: TGTGCCAGCAGCCAAGTAGCGGGAGCGCACACCGGGGAGCTGTTTTTT.